A single sample is the source of the 19 T cell receptor beta chains below, sequenced in a study of identical twins. One entry per CDR3 protein results from TCRdb running MiXCR on the 5' RACE reads. The table records 700,000 to 950,000 distinct CDR3 sequences, 9% to 15% of them present only once. The same data also went into a second study, on yellow fever vaccine responses in identical twins.

The specimen sequenced was PBMCs. Receptors originate from a woman younger than 30 in good health.

This clonotype was seen many times. The rearrangement joins TRBV9 to TRBJ2-4, with a weak D call TRBD2 (6 bases). V lost 0 bases and J lost 8, with 12 bases in between. Germline V gene lookup returns CDR1 SGDLS and CDR2 YYNGEE. The CDR3 is made up of 14 amino acids. The CDR3 region has the DNA TGTGCCAGCAGCGTAGGCGGGATGAGGGACATTCAGTACTTC. As protein: CASSVGGMRDIQYF.

This rearrangement joins TRBV20-1 to TRBJ2-5, with TRBD2 identical over 8 bases. This CDR3 region has 12 residues. Germline V CDR1 and CDR2: DFQATT, SNEGSKA (reference sequence). The junction had 2 bases not matched to a gene; V was cut back by 3 bases and J by 5 bases. CDR3: CSASTGGETQYF. The CDR3 nucleotides read TGCAGTGCTAGTACGGGGGGGGAGACCCAGTACTTC.

This clonotype has at least ten counts. This rearrangement joins TRBV12-3 or TRBV12-4 to TRBJ2-5; D not certain. V dropped 4 bases and J dropped 2 bases, with 5 bases sitting between them. This CDR3 is built from 12 residues. CDR3 in DNA: TGTGCCAGCAGTTATGGGCAAGAGACCCAGTACTTC. Its translation is CASSYGQETQYF.

In its sample, this clonotype was seen many times. V and J are TRBV7-7 and TRBJ2-7; 7 nucleotides line up with TRBD1. The length of the CDR3 is 13 residues. Trimming at V came to 4 bases and at J to 2 bases, leaving 2 bases not matched to a gene. Germline lookup yields CDR1 SSHAT and CDR2 FNYEAQ (reference sequence). Written as DNA, the CDR3 is TGTGCCAGCAGCTACGGGACAGCCTACGAGCAGTACTTC. It specifies CASSYGTAYEQYF.

The gene calls are TRBV3-1 and TRBJ2-3; no definite D call. V was pared by 4 bases and J by 0 bases, with 11 bases between. The CDR3 extends over 15 amino acids. CDR1 LGHDT and CDR2 YNNKEL come from the germline V gene (reference sequence). In nucleotides, the CDR3 is TGTGCCAGCAGCCCGCTTACAGACAGCACAGATACGCAGTATTTT. It encodes CASSPLTDSTDTQYF.

A few counts support this clonotype. The V gene is TRBV5-1, the J gene TRBJ2-7; TRBD1 matches at 11 bases. CDR1 is SGHRS, CDR2 YFSETQ, per germline. The CDR3 totals 15 residues. The V segment lost 4 bases and the J segment 1 base; nucleotides outside the gene matches: 4. The CDR3 is CASSRGQGVSYEQYF. As DNA, the CDR3 is TGCGCCAGCAGCCGGGGACAGGGGGTTTCCTACGAGCAGTACTTC.

The chain carries TRBV12-3 or TRBV12-4 and TRBJ2-1; no reliable D call. The last part of the DNA fits TRBJ2-5 better; the J call may be wrong. The CDR3 contains 12 residues. This CDR3 is CASSLAWNSQYF. CDR3 sequence (DNA): TGTGCCAGCAGTTTAGCGTGGAACTCCCAGTACTTC.

This clonotype was seen a few times. The genes are TRBV20-1 and TRBJ2-5, with D perhaps TRBD2 (7 bases). Trimming removed 6 bases from V and 2 bases from J, with 16 bases in between. CDR3 length equals 14 residues. Germline CDR1 DFQATT, CDR2 SNEGSKA (reference sequence). CDR3 nucleotide sequence: TGCAGTGCAAAGGACGGGGGGCTGCAAGAGACCCAGTACTTC. Translating it yields CSAKDGGLQETQYF.

The rearrangement links TRBV28 to TRBJ1-1; D is perhaps TRBD1 (5 bases). The germline V and J ends were trimmed by 5 bases and 8 bases, with 18 bases remaining between them. The CDR3 runs to 14 residues. Germline V CDR1 and CDR2: MDHEN, SYDVKM. The CDR3 protein is CASSRKVRAAEAFF. The CDR3 nucleotides read TGTGCCAGCAGTCGAAAGGTCAGGGCTGCCGAAGCTTTCTTT.

This clonotype was counted a few times. J is TRBJ2-1 and V is TRBV5-1, with 8 bases aligning to TRBD2. J was trimmed by 8 bases and V by 5 bases; bases with no gene match: 21. CDR3 length: 18 amino acids. Germline loops: CDR1 SGHRS, CDR2 YFSETQ. The CDR3 loop is CASRRAFSSGPQVDEQFF. DNA for the CDR3: TGCGCCAGCAGACGCGCCTTTTCTAGCGGGCCCCAGGTTGATGAGCAGTTCTTC.

CDR3 amino acids: CATSAWTDSGANVLTF. CDR3 DNA sequence: TGTGCCACCAGTGCCTGGACGGACTCTGGGGCCAACGTCCTGACTTTC. The chain employs TRBV24-1 and TRBJ2-6; no clear D. The V gene lost 5 bases and the J gene lost 0 bases, with 10 bases spanning the gap. This CDR3 is 16 amino acids long. From germline, CDR1 is KGHDR and CDR2 SFDVKD.

This clonotype was observed a handful of times. Given the absence of the conserved phenylalanine or tryptophan at the CDR3 end, a read error is likely. No DNA is shown, since the ends of the CDR3 on it are uncertain; the CDR3 is the one TCRdb lists. The chain joins TRBV7-9 to TRBJ2-1; whether TRBD2, the table's D call, matches the DNA was not checked. Germline loops: CDR1 SEHNR, CDR2 FQNEAQ (reference sequence). Counting both end residues, the CDR3 totals 11 amino acids. CDR3 region: CASNKTGGSGK.

The chain employs TRBV28 and TRBJ1-2; 7 nucleotides agree with TRBD1. With V trimmed by 11 bases and J by 5 bases, 5 bases remained unmatched. The CDR3 loop spans 11 amino acids. Germline loops: CDR1 MDHEN, CDR2 SYDVKM. CDR3 sequence (DNA): TGTGCCGCAACAGGGGAATATGGCTACACCTTC. Translated, it gives CAATGEYGYTF.

The chain employs TRBV6-1 and TRBJ2-1; possibly TRBD2 for D (6 bases). This CDR3 has 15 amino acids. CDR1 MNHNS and CDR2 SASEGT come from the germline V gene. Trimming pared 7 bases from V and 0 bases from J, leaving 13 bases between. The CDR3, as DNA: TGTGCCAGCACTCTAGCGTCGAGCTCCTACAATGAGCAGTTCTTC. Translated, it gives CASTLASSSYNEQFF.

V gene TRBV20-1 combines with J gene TRBJ2-7, with 12 bases that match TRBD1. Germline-derived CDR1 and CDR2 are DFQATT and SNEGSKA (reference sequence). The CDR3 is made up of 13 amino acids. This CDR3 is CSAPGQGAGEQYF. The CDR3 DNA reads TGCAGCGCGCCGGGACAGGGGGCTGGGGAGCAGTACTTC.

This rearrangement joins TRBV4-1 to TRBJ2-5, with TRBD2 matching over 11 bases. CDR3 size: 17 residues. Germline V gives CDR1 MGHRA, CDR2 YSYEKL. J gave up 2 bases and V 0 bases, and 5 bases lay outside the gene matches. CDR3 in DNA: TGCGCCAGCAGCCAAGAGGGACTAGCGGCTCCGCAAGAGACCCAGTACTTC. Translation gives CASSQEGLAAPQETQYF.

The V call is TRBV9, the J call TRBJ1-1, with D unclear. V lost 0 bases, J lost 0 bases, and 6 bases lay in between. This CDR3 region has 14 residues. Germline-derived CDR1 and CDR2 are SGDLS and YYNGEE. CDR3 DNA: TGTGCCAGCAGCGTAGACGCTTTGAACACTGAAGCTTTCTTT. Its protein product is CASSVDALNTEAFF.

This clonotype was detected ten times or more. The rearrangement uses TRBV24-1 and TRBJ2-1; a possible D gene is TRBD2 (6 bases). Trimming cost V 5 bases and J 5 bases, with 18 bases left between them. This CDR3 contains 16 residues. Germline CDR1 and CDR2: KGHDR and SFDVKD. The DNA of the CDR3 is TGTGCCACCAGTGGCACCGGGATGGAGGGACACAATGAGCAGTTCTTC. Translating it yields CATSGTGMEGHNEQFF.

In this sample, this clonotype turned up a few times. The chain joins TRBV28 to TRBJ2-5; TRBD2 aligns across 14 bases. This CDR3 spans 17 amino acids. Germline-derived CDR1 and CDR2 are MDHEN and SYDVKM. The V gene end was trimmed by 6 bases and the J gene end by 5 bases; junction bases not matched to a gene: 11. DNA of the CDR3: TGTGCCAGCAGCTCCCGACTAGCGGGAGGGCCTCGGGAGACCCAGTACTTC. Translating it yields CASSSRLAGGPRETQYF. The complete variable domain, with remaining parts taken from reference TRBV28 and TRBJ2-5, reads DVKVTQSSRYLVKRTGEKVFLECVQDMDHENMFWYRQDPGLGLRLIYFSYDVKMKEKGDIPEGYSVSREKKERFSLILESASTNQTSMYLCASSSRLAGGPRETQYFGPGTRLLVL.